The 31 T cell receptor beta chains below come from one sample, sequenced in a study of response to subunit inactivated influenza vaccine. TCRdb re-called the RT-PCR reads through MiXCR, storing one row per CDR3 protein. The sample contains some 800,000 distinct CDR3 sequences, around 21% of which appear only once. The sample here was PBMCs from blood, taken more than 4 days after vaccination. The receptors come from a man in his fifties who received an inactivated influenza vaccine.

The gene calls are TRBV7-8 and TRBJ2-6, with D maybe TRBD1 (5 bases). The germline V gene encodes CDR1 SGHVS and CDR2 FQNEAQ. V was clipped by 7 bases and J by 2 bases, with 12 bases between them. This CDR3 region has 15 residues. DNA of the CDR3: TGTGCCAGCAACCCCTTGGGGCCTGGGGCCAACGTCCTGACTTTC. Protein: CASNPLGPGANVLTF.

This clonotype was found a few times. This chain uses TRBV12-3 or TRBV12-4 with TRBJ1-5; D not certain. The CDR3 totals 13 residues. V was pared by 3 bases and J by 4 bases, with 7 bases between. CDR3 protein: CASSLRQNQPQHF. For the CDR3, the DNA is TGTGCCAGCAGTTTGCGGCAGAATCAGCCCCAGCATTTT.

This clonotype was seen once. The chain carries TRBV20-1 and TRBJ1-1; TRBD1 agrees at 7 bases. Germline trimming cut 6 bases from V and 6 bases from J; bases unmatched to any gene: 13. There are 14 residues in the CDR3. Germline V gives CDR1 DFQATT, CDR2 SNEGSKA (reference sequence). This chain's CDR3 is CSARERDRGAEAFF. CDR3 in DNA: TGCAGTGCACGAGAGCGGGACAGAGGGGCTGAAGCTTTCTTT.

The J gene is TRBJ2-6, the V gene TRBV6-5; D ambiguous. The CDR3 totals 16 residues. V lost 2 bases to trimming and J lost 0 bases, with 8 bases between them. Germline V gene sequence: CDR1 MNHEY, CDR2 SVGAGI. The CDR3 sequence: CASSYPRDSGANVLTF. CDR3 nucleotide sequence: TGTGCCAGCAGTTACCCTAGGGACTCTGGGGCCAACGTCCTGACTTTC.

V and J are TRBV4-3 and TRBJ2-7; the D gene is possibly TRBD1 (5 bases). Germline V gene sequence: CDR1 LGHNA, CDR2 YSLEER. The ends were cut back, 2 bases at V and 3 bases at J, with 17 bases in the middle. The CDR3 has 16 residues. In DNA, the CDR3 is TGCGCCAGCAGCCAAAACCAGGGAAGCCTTCACTACGAGCAGTACTTC. This sequence encodes CASSQNQGSLHYEQYF.

This clonotype was detected many times. The rearrangement uses TRBV20-1 and TRBJ1-1, with D maybe TRBD1 (6 bases). This CDR3 is 14 amino acids long. Germline CDR1 reads DFQATT; CDR2 reads SNEGSKA (reference sequence). The V end lost 4 bases, the J end lost 4 bases, and 16 bases lay between the germline ends. CDR3 nucleotides: TGCAGTGCTAACATCCAGGGGATTGGCACTGAAGCTTTCTTT. Its translation: CSANIQGIGTEAFF.

This chain links TRBV29-1 with TRBJ2-6; the D gene is possibly TRBD2 (7 bases). V was pared by 4 bases and J by 2 bases, with 15 bases between. CDR1 and CDR2 (germline): SQVTM, ANQGSEA. The CDR3 sequence is 16 residues long. In DNA, the CDR3 is TGCAGCGTTGGGCCGAGGGGGGGCGCTGGGGCCAACGTCCTGACTTTC. The encoded protein is CSVGPRGGAGANVLTF.

This rearrangement joins TRBV7-9 to TRBJ2-2, with D hard to call. Germline V gene sequence: CDR1 SEHNR, CDR2 FQNEAQ (reference sequence). V was trimmed by 3 bases and J by 6 bases, leaving 8 bases between them. The CDR3 has 13 residues. This chain's CDR3 is CASSFSASGELFF. The CDR3 region has the DNA TGTGCCAGCAGCTTCTCTGCCTCCGGGGAGCTGTTTTTT. The variable domain in full, with the rest retrieved from reference TRBV7-9 and TRBJ2-2, is DTGVSQNPRHKITKRGQNVTFRCDPISEHNRLYWYRQTLGQGPEFLTYFQNEAQLEKSRLLSDRFSAERPKGSFSTLEIQRTEQGDSAMYLCASSFSASGELFFGEGSRLTVL.

This sequence joins TRBV7-2 and TRBJ2-3; 8 bases map to TRBD2. The CDR3 spans 16 residues. After removal of 5 bases from V and 4 bases from J, the junction contained 11 bases not matched to a gene. Germline CDR1 is SGHTA and CDR2 is FQGNSA. In DNA form, the CDR3 reads TGTGCCAGCAGCGACACCGGGACTAGAACCGCAGATACGCAGTATTTT. Translating gives CASSDTGTRTADTQYF.

This clonotype was observed a handful of times. The gene calls are TRBV11-1 and TRBJ2-7; the D call may be TRBD1 or TRBD2 (5 bases each). V dropped 5 bases and J dropped 1 base, with 12 bases sitting between them. The length of the CDR3 is 14 residues. CDR1 and CDR2 (germline): SGHAT, FQDESV (reference sequence). CDR3: CASSNRDGSYEQYF. The CDR3 DNA sequence: TGTGCCAGCAGCAACCGGGACGGGTCCTACGAGCAGTACTTC.

Here the CDR3 DNA reads TGCAGTGCTAAGGCCGGGGGGTCCTCCATCTACAATGAGCAGTTCTTC. This encodes CSAKAGGSSIYNEQFF. The chain employs TRBV20-1 and TRBJ2-1; the match to TRBD2 covers 7 bases. V trimming: 4 bases; J trimming: 3 bases; junction bases outside the gene matches: 12. Germline values: CDR1 DFQATT, CDR2 SNEGSKA (reference sequence). This CDR3 is built from 16 residues.

This clonotype was seen a few times. This rearrangement joins TRBV29-1 to TRBJ2-2, with 7 bases fitting TRBD1. Germline CDR1 SQVTM, CDR2 ANQGSEA. V lost 7 bases to trimming and J lost 2 bases; unmatched junction nucleotides: 10. There are 15 residues in the CDR3. As DNA, the CDR3 is TGCAGCGGACTCAGGGCAGGGGGAAACACCGGGGAGCTGTTTTTT. Translated, it gives CSGLRAGGNTGELFF.

The chain employs TRBV7-2 and TRBJ2-5; TRBD2 aligns across 8 bases. Looked up from germline, CDR1 is SGHTA and CDR2 is FQGNSA. The CDR3 covers 16 residues. The J segment lost 0 bases and the V segment lost 1 base, leaving 4 bases of the junction unmatched. CDR3 coding DNA: TGTGCCAGCAGCTTAGTCGGGGGGGGAAACCAAGAGACCCAGTACTTC. The encoded protein is CASSLVGGGNQETQYF.

This clonotype was seen more than once but under ten times. The CDR3 DNA is TGTGCCTCCTCAGTACAGGCCGGCTACAATGAGCAGTTCTTC. It yields the protein CASSVQAGYNEQFF. This chain uses TRBV28 with TRBJ2-1, with D perhaps TRBD1 (5 bases). The CDR3 covers 14 residues. The V end lost 11 bases, the J end lost 3 bases, and 17 bases lay between the germline ends. The germline V gene has CDR1 MDHEN and CDR2 SYDVKM. Variable domain in full (rest from reference TRBV28 and TRBJ2-1): DVKVTQSSRYLVKRTGEKVFLECVQDMDHENMFWYRQDPGLGLRLIYFSYDVKMKEKGDIPEGYSVSREKKERFSLILESASTNQTSMYLCASSVQAGYNEQFFGPGTRLTVL.

The chain carries TRBV2 and TRBJ1-5; tentative D call: TRBD1 (6 bases). The germline gives CDR1 SNHLY, CDR2 FYNNEI. The V end lost 5 bases, the J end lost 6 bases, and 14 bases lay between the germline ends. The CDR3 spans 14 residues. The CDR3 sequence is CASSQTGRGQPQHF. CDR3 nucleotide sequence: TGTGCCAGCAGTCAAACGGGCAGGGGTCAGCCCCAGCATTTT.

This clonotype was seen a handful of times. The chain joins TRBV11-3 to TRBJ2-3, with 7 nucleotides matching TRBD1. The CDR3 extends over 15 amino acids. The germline V gene has CDR1 SGHNT and CDR2 YENEEA. Germline trimming cut 6 bases from V and 4 bases from J; bases unmatched to any gene: 10. In DNA, the CDR3 is TGTGCCAGCAGTTCCGGAGAGGGGGCACCAGATACGCAGTATTTT. This translates into CASSSGEGAPDTQYF.

This clonotype has a handful of counts. V gene TRBV29-1 combines with J gene TRBJ2-5; the D gene could be TRBD1 or TRBD2 (6 bases each). V was clipped by 2 bases and J by 5 bases, with 9 bases between them. The germline gives CDR1 SQVTM, CDR2 ANQGSEA. The CDR3 length is 12 residues. The CDR3 bases are TGCAGCGTTGAAAAAGGGGGGGAGACCCAGTACTTC. It encodes CSVEKGGETQYF.

A few counts support this clonotype. This rearrangement joins TRBV5-1 to TRBJ2-3, with D possibly being TRBD2 (6 bases). The CDR3 totals 13 residues. Trimming pared 5 bases from V and 2 bases from J, leaving 9 bases between. Germline V gives CDR1 SGHRS, CDR2 YFSETQ. In nucleotides, the CDR3 is TGCGCCAGCAGGGAGGGGACCACAGATACGCAGTATTTT. Amino acids: CASREGTTDTQYF.

The chain links TRBV20-1 to TRBJ2-3, with D perhaps matching TRBD2 (6 bases). The germline V and J ends were trimmed by 5 bases and 5 bases, with 14 bases remaining between them. The CDR3 covers 13 residues. Germline-derived CDR1 and CDR2 are DFQATT and SNEGSKA (reference sequence). The CDR3 here is CSAPPSGRDTQYF. Written as DNA, the CDR3 is TGCAGTGCTCCCCCCAGCGGGCGAGATACGCAGTATTTT.

V is TRBV27 and J is TRBJ2-7, with 7 positions matching TRBD2. CDR3 length: 16 residues. The germline gives CDR1 MNHEY, CDR2 SMNVEV (reference sequence). V shed 6 bases and J 3 bases; nucleotides not matched to a gene: 14. The CDR3 DNA reads TGTGCCAGCAGCCCCTCGCCCGGGCGGGGGTACTACGAGCAGTACTTC. Encoded protein: CASSPSPGRGYYEQYF.

This clonotype occurred a few times. V and J are TRBV12-3 or TRBV12-4 and TRBJ2-3, with D maybe TRBD2 (5 bases). V was cut by 6 bases and J by 0 bases, with 10 bases left in between. This CDR3 is 14 amino acids long. CDR3 sequence (DNA): TGTGCCAGCAGCCGGGGTCACAGCACAGATACGCAGTATTTT. This gives the protein CASSRGHSTDTQYF.

This sequence joins TRBV4-1 and TRBJ2-2; D might be TRBD2 (6 bases). CDR1 is MGHRA and CDR2 is YSYEKL in the germline V gene. V was pared by 2 bases and J by 9 bases, with 13 bases between. This CDR3 has 14 residues. As DNA, the CDR3 is TGCGCCAGCAGCCAATCAGTACTAGCCAGGGAGCTGTTTTTT. Translation gives CASSQSVLARELFF.

The chain combines TRBV7-8 with TRBJ2-7; TRBD2 might be the D (6 bases). Germline CDR1 and CDR2: SGHVS and FQNEAQ. There are 14 residues in the CDR3. Trimming took off 4 bases at V and 7 bases at J, with 17 bases between the two ends. CDR3 sequence reads: CASSSGGVWGEQYF. The CDR3 nucleotides read TGTGCCAGCAGCTCCGGAGGGGTATGGGGGGAGCAGTACTTC.

The sample holds a few counts of this clonotype. The rearrangement joins TRBV20-1 to TRBJ2-5, with D uncertain. This CDR3 spans 10 amino acids. Trimming left V 5 bases short and J 5 bases short, with 6 bases between. Per the germline V gene, CDR1 is DFQATT and CDR2 is SNEGSKA (reference sequence). DNA for the CDR3: TGCAGTGCTCCAGTTGAGACCCAGTACTTC. It yields the protein CSAPVETQYF.

This clonotype has only a few counts. The chain couples TRBV12-3 or TRBV12-4 to TRBJ2-5; TRBD2 aligns across 7 bases. This CDR3 region has 15 residues. V was clipped by 3 bases and J by 2 bases; unmatched bases: 6. DNA of the CDR3: TGTGCCAGCAGTTTGGGAGGGGCGCTTCAAGAGACCCAGTACTTC. Amino acids: CASSLGGALQETQYF.

V and J are TRBV4-2 and TRBJ2-7; 10 bases map to TRBD1. CDR1 and CDR2 from the germline V gene are LGHNA and YNFKEQ. V dropped 1 base and J dropped 6; count of bases not matched to a gene: 3. The CDR3 is made up of 14 amino acids. The DNA of the CDR3 is TGTGCCAGCAGCCAAGGGGACAGGGGAAGCGAGCAGTACTTC. It is translated as CASSQGDRGSEQYF.

The chain combines TRBV6-1 with TRBJ1-6, with D hard to call. V lost 6 bases to trimming and J lost 8 bases, with 14 bases between them. The germline V gene has CDR1 MNHNS and CDR2 SASEGT. The CDR3 has 14 residues. The CDR3: CASRGLSGDSPLHF. In nucleotides, the CDR3 is TGTGCCAGCAGAGGACTATCTGGGGATTCACCCCTCCACTTT.

This chain connects TRBV4-1 to TRBJ2-3, with no clear D. Germline values: CDR1 MGHRA, CDR2 YSYEKL. This CDR3 has 17 residues. Between the trimmed V and J ends, which lost 0 bases and 0 bases, there was a span of 13 bases. The CDR3 sequence is CASSQDVQATSTDTQYF. In DNA, the CDR3 is TGCGCCAGCAGCCAAGATGTCCAGGCAACTAGCACAGATACGCAGTATTTT.

The table lists this clonotype with many counts. The rearrangement links TRBV10-3 to TRBJ1-2, with 11 nucleotides matching TRBD1. The V segment lost 8 bases and the J segment 3 bases; nucleotides outside the gene matches: 2. Germline CDR1 reads ENHRY; CDR2 reads SYGVKD. This CDR3 is built from 13 residues. CDR3 DNA sequence: TGTGCCATCGGGGGACAGGGGGACTATGGCTACACCTTC. This sequence encodes CAIGGQGDYGYTF.

This clonotype occurred many times. This chain connects TRBV5-1 to TRBJ2-3, with unresolved D. The CDR3 is 14 residues long. Trimming cost V 0 bases and J 1 base, with 6 bases left between them. CDR1 is SGHRS and CDR2 is YFSETQ in the germline V gene. CDR3 in amino acids: CASSLAPRTDTQYF. CDR3 sequence (DNA): TGCGCCAGCAGCTTGGCCCCCCGCACAGATACGCAGTATTTT.

The V and J genes are TRBV7-8 and TRBJ2-7, with 9 bases lining up with TRBD1. V shed 1 base and J 5 bases; nucleotides not matched to a gene: 9. Looked up from germline, CDR1 is SGHVS and CDR2 is FQNEAQ. The CDR3 consists of 16 residues. The CDR3 DNA reads as TGTGCCAGCAGCTTAGATCTGGACAGGGGTACCCACGAGCAGTACTTC. Translated: CASSLDLDRGTHEQYF.